This T cell receptor (beta chain) appears in the sequencing data of a study of cytomegalovirus exposure and HLA in healthy donors. Broader study findings: In a later analysis, V- and J-gene trimming of beta chains associated with a DCLRE1C missense variant, replicated independently. Available immune exposure information covered CMV serostatus only. Reportedly, diagnosis of cytomegalovirus status by the classifier showed high specificity and sensitivity.

This CDR3 comprises 13 residues. With V trimmed by 3 bases and J by 5 bases, 6 bases remained unmatched. Germline CDR1 and CDR2: SQVTM and ANQGSEA. A few counts support this clone. Its antigen is undetermined. In the PCR, 60 Vbeta and 13 Jbeta primers were used. Sequencing was performed with immunoSEQ multiplex PCR; in TCRdb, only in-frame clones are kept and a portion is missing. The sample records about 130,000 clones, roughly 83% being singletons. The chain has TRBV29-1 and TRBJ1-1; 7 positions match TRBD1. The sequencing input was PBMCs. This clonotype was sampled from a man between 18 and 35 years old in good health and CMV-seronegative. The CDR3 region is CSVDDRAATEAFF. DNA of the CDR3: TGCAGCGTTGACGACAGGGCTGCAACTGAAGCTTTCTTT.